This T cell receptor beta chain was observed in a study of T cell repertoires in cytomegalovirus infection. V lost 5 bases, J lost 2 bases, and 10 bases lay in between. Germline CDR1 and CDR2: SGHVS and FQNEAQ. The CDR3 is made up of 13 amino acids. Whole-study findings and limits: Cumulative public TCR beta family frequency identified carriers of CMV plus the relevant HLA. CMV-specific TCR beta clonotypes restricted by HLA-C were the ones dominating the ex vivo response.

From the reads, TCRdb called clonotypes with MiXCR, one entry per CDR3 protein. This sample has 20,000 to 25,000 distinct CDR3 sequences; approximately 46% occur once, and the top ten carry approximately 96%. In the case of this clonotype: Antigen unknown.

This clonotype was sampled from a human donor in good health (CMV status not recorded). Some clones in this sample may be carry-over from other donors' samples. The sample in question was CD8+ T cells from cultured PBMCs, obtained from culture after CMV antigen stimulation. The gene calls are TRBV7-8 and TRBJ2-7, with no clear D. Written as DNA, the CDR3 is TGTGCCAGCAGCCCGGCCCTAGCCTACGAGCAGTACTTC. Its protein product is CASSPALAYEQYF.